Below are 19 T cell receptor beta chains sequenced from a single sample in a study of regulatory T cells in long-lasting Graves disease (dated by TCRdb to the early 2020s). The time point label here, explained by the study, means: persistent/refractory GD, antithyroid drugs over 5 years with positive TRAb. RNA was extracted from PBMCs in TRIzol for both TCR sequencing and RNA sequencing. Libraries were made using multiplex PCR. Sequencing was carried out with an Illumina HiSeq 4000. iRepertoire HTBI primers and Arm-PCR amplification of CDR3 regions were used to construct TCR beta libraries. TCRdb trimmed the raw reads at Q25, called clones with MiXCR and kept productive beta chains. Rows are combined by CDR3 protein, so each entry shows the most common genes and DNA. A total of 450,000 or so distinct CDR3 sequences appear in this sample, around a fifth of them only once. In total, the top ten clones hold over 10% of the sample.

The sample in question was peripheral blood mononuclear cells (PBMCs), obtained when the disease was refractory, from a patient treated with antithyroid drugs. These receptors came from a female donor with Graves disease.

This clonotype showed up many times. The rearrangement links TRBV11-2 to TRBJ2-2; no clear D. CDR3 length equals 12 residues. The germline CDR1 and CDR2 sequences are SGHAT and FQNNGV. Deletions cut 2 bases from V and 6 bases from J, with 4 bases between. The CDR3 DNA is TGTGCCAGCAGCTTATGGGCCGGGGAGCTGTTTTTT. Protein: CASSLWAGELFF. Based on the CDR3 plus reference TRBV11-2 and TRBJ2-2, the full variable domain is EAGVAQSPRYKIIEKRQSVAFWCNPISGHATLYWYQQILGQGPKLLIQFQNNGVVDDSQLPKDRFSAERLKGVDSTLKIQPAKLEDSAVYLCASSLWAGELFFGEGSRLTVL.

This clonotype was observed at least ten times. The genes are TRBV29-1 and TRBJ1-1, with D perhaps matching TRBD1 (6 bases). Germline V lookup: CDR1 SQVTM, CDR2 ANQGSEA. The V gene lost 7 bases and the J gene lost 7 bases, with 13 bases spanning the gap. This CDR3 spans 11 amino acids. The CDR3 region is CSGNRDNEAFF. In DNA form, the CDR3 reads TGCAGCGGGAACAGGGACAATGAAGCTTTCTTT. Drawing the rest from reference TRBV29-1 and TRBJ1-1, the complete variable domain is SAVISQKPSRDICQRGTSLTIQCQVDSQVTMMFWYRQQPGQSLTLIATANQGSEATYESGFVIDKFPISRPNLTFSTLTVSNMSPEDSSIYLCSGNRDNEAFFGQGTRLTVV.

Ten or more counts support this clonotype. CDR3 coding DNA: TGTGCCTGGAGAAAAGACAGGGGTGGAAAACTGTTTTTT. This sequence encodes CAWRKDRGGKLFF. The genes are TRBV30 and TRBJ1-4; TRBD1 aligns across 8 bases. The CDR3 has 13 amino acids. V lost 3 bases and J lost 10; bases outside the gene matches: 7. The germline CDR1 and CDR2 sequences are GTSNPN and SVGIG (reference sequence).

This chain connects TRBV7-2 to TRBJ1-6; 10 positions agree with TRBD1. V lost 3 bases, J lost 8 bases, and 7 bases stayed unmatched. The germline V gene has CDR1 SGHTA and CDR2 FQGNSA. The CDR3 sequence is 16 residues long. The CDR3 reads CASSFSTGGSDSPLHF. CDR3 nucleotide sequence: TGTGCCAGCAGCTTCTCGACAGGGGGCTCGGATTCACCCCTCCACTTT.

This clonotype was recorded many times. The chain uses TRBV28 and TRBJ1-1, with D possibly TRBD1 on 6 matching bases. The CDR3 consists of 15 residues. CDR1 and CDR2 (germline): MDHEN, SYDVKM. Trimming removed 2 bases at V and 4 bases at J, with 14 bases between. As DNA, the CDR3 is TGTGCCAGCAGTTTACGGGGGCGCCGCGTCACTGAAGCTTTCTTT. It is translated as CASSLRGRRVTEAFF.

This clonotype was found many times. This chain joins TRBV6-5 and TRBJ2-7; D may correspond to TRBD1 or TRBD2 (5 bases each). This CDR3 spans 14 amino acids. Per germline, CDR1 MNHEY and CDR2 SVGAGI. V shed 2 bases and J shed 2 bases, with 10 bases lying between them. Written as DNA, the CDR3 is TGTGCCAGCAGTTACGAGAAGGGACCCTACGAGCAGTACTTC. This codes for CASSYEKGPYEQYF.

This chain links TRBV7-9 with TRBJ2-1; weak D call: TRBD2 (6 bases). CDR3 length equals 13 residues. V was trimmed by 3 bases and J by 4 bases, leaving 7 bases between them. CDR1 and CDR2 from the germline V gene are SEHNR and FQNEAQ (reference sequence). In DNA, the CDR3 is TGTGCCAGCAGCTTGACTAGTTACAATGAGCAGTTCTTC. It encodes CASSLTSYNEQFF.

The V call is TRBV7-9, the J call TRBJ1-1; no clear D gene. Germline CDR1 is SEHNR and CDR2 is FQNEAQ (reference sequence). The CDR3 has 14 amino acids. Between the trimmed V and J ends, which lost 6 bases and 3 bases, there was a span of 14 bases. CDR3 DNA: TGTGCCAGCAGACGCCGGGAGATATACACTGAAGCTTTCTTT. Residues: CASRRREIYTEAFF. Supplemented by reference TRBV7-9 and TRBJ1-1, the full variable domain reads DTGVSQNPRHKITKRGQNVTFRCDPISEHNRLYWYRQTLGQGPEFLTYFQNEAQLEKSRLLSDRFSAERPKGSFSTLEIQRTEQGDSAMYLCASRRREIYTEAFFGQGTRLTVV.

This clonotype showed up many times. The rearrangement links TRBV27 to TRBJ1-1; 7 bases align to TRBD1. The V gene's germline CDR1 is MNHEY and CDR2 SMNVEV (reference sequence). This CDR3 is built from 15 residues. V lost 4 bases, J lost 4 bases, and 9 bases stayed unmatched. CDR3 protein: CASSYRGGVGTEAFF. The CDR3 region has the DNA TGTGCCAGCAGTTACCGAGGGGGCGTCGGCACTGAAGCTTTCTTT.

This clonotype was detected many times. The gene calls are TRBV28 and TRBJ2-5, with TRBD1 matching 10 bases. The J segment lost 3 bases and the V segment lost 6 bases, leaving 7 bases of the junction unmatched. The length of the CDR3 is 15 residues. The V gene's germline CDR1 is MDHEN and CDR2 SYDVKM. The CDR3 loop is CASRLPGTGEETQYF. The DNA for the CDR3 is TGTGCCAGCAGGCTACCCGGGACAGGGGAAGAGACCCAGTACTTC.

This clonotype was seen only once. The V gene is TRBV20-1, the J gene TRBJ2-2, with D hard to call. Trimming pared 0 bases from V and 0 bases from J, leaving 14 bases between. CDR1 is DFQATT and CDR2 is SNEGSKA in the germline V gene (reference sequence). CDR3 size: 17 residues. CDR3 loop: CSARDKTTTPNTGELFF. The CDR3 DNA sequence: TGCAGTGCTAGAGATAAGACAACTACCCCGAACACCGGGGAGCTGTTTTTT.

This clonotype was found many times. The chain combines TRBV6-1 with TRBJ1-1; 9 nucleotides match TRBD1. Trimming took 1 base from V and 2 from J; bases not matched to a gene: 2. Germline V lookup: CDR1 MNHNS, CDR2 SASEGT. The CDR3 loop spans 15 amino acids. CDR3 coding DNA: TGTGCCAGCAGTGAAGACAGGGGGCTCAACACTGAAGCTTTCTTT. Its translation is CASSEDRGLNTEAFF.

This clonotype was counted many times. The chain links TRBV11-2 to TRBJ1-1; possibly TRBD1 for D (5 bases). V lost 6 bases, J lost 4 bases, and 12 bases lay in between. This CDR3 is 13 amino acids long. From germline, CDR1 is SGHAT and CDR2 FQNNGV. Written as DNA, the CDR3 is TGTGCCAGCAGGGCCCTCGGGGGCACTGAAGCTTTCTTT. This sequence encodes CASRALGGTEAFF.

This clonotype was observed a handful of times. A read error may be the cause here, since a much bigger clone is one base away. The chain couples TRBV2 to TRBJ1-2; 10 bases map to TRBD1. CDR1 is SNHLY, CDR2 FYNNEI, per germline. The CDR3 extends over 15 amino acids. V was clipped by 6 bases and J by 7 bases; unmatched bases: 11. CDR3 amino acids: CASRPGTGDYCGYTF. CDR3 in DNA: TGTGCCAGCAGACCCGGGACAGGGGATTACTGTGGCTACACCTTC.

The J gene is TRBJ2-5, the V gene TRBV30; weak D call: TRBD2 (5 bases). Germline-derived CDR1 and CDR2 are GTSNPN and SVGIG (reference sequence). CDR3 length: 15 residues. Trimming shortened V by 2 bases and J by 2 bases, and 15 bases separated the two germline ends. CDR3 nucleotide sequence: TGTGCCTGGAGTAGAGGAGGATCCTCTCAAGAGACCCAGTACTTC. Translating gives CAWSRGGSSQETQYF.

This clonotype appeared a few times. This chain connects TRBV7-2 to TRBJ2-7; 9 nucleotides line up with TRBD2. Germline assignment: CDR1 SGHTA and CDR2 FQGNSA. The CDR3 runs 14 residues. Trimming took 5 bases from V and 4 from J; bases not matched to a gene: 6. The CDR3 nucleotides are TGTGCCAGCAGCCCCCAGACTAGCGGATACGAGCAGTACTTC. Protein sequence: CASSPQTSGYEQYF.

This clonotype came up a few times. The chain links TRBV11-2 to TRBJ1-1, with D maybe TRBD1 (6 bases). The germline V gene encodes CDR1 SGHAT and CDR2 FQNNGV. The V end was cut by 5 bases, the J end by 1 base, with 14 bases between. CDR3 length: 15 amino acids. The CDR3 region has the DNA TGTGCCAGCAGCCGAAGGGGGGGGTGGAACACTGAAGCTTTCTTT. Translation: CASSRRGGWNTEAFF.

This clonotype came up a few times. V and J are TRBV3-1 and TRBJ1-2, with D unresolved. The V end lost 0 bases, the J end lost 4 bases, and 12 bases lay between the germline ends. The germline V gene encodes CDR1 LGHDT and CDR2 YNNKEL (reference sequence). The CDR3 totals 15 residues. The CDR3 loop is CASSQDSLPFYGYTF. The DNA for the CDR3 is TGTGCCAGCAGCCAAGATTCACTCCCCTTCTATGGCTACACCTTC. The variable domain in full, with the rest retrieved from reference TRBV3-1 and TRBJ1-2, is DTAVSQTPKYLVTQMGNDKSIKCEQNLGHDTMYWYKQDSKKFLKIMFSYNNKELIINETVPNRFSPKSPDKAHLNLHINSLELGDSAVYFCASSQDSLPFYGYTFGSGTRLTVV.

This clonotype was seen only a few times. The chain uses TRBV10-3 and TRBJ2-7, with 8 positions matching TRBD2. Germline assignment: CDR1 ENHRY and CDR2 SYGVKD. The V gene end was trimmed by 5 bases and the J gene end by 1 base; junction bases not matched to a gene: 7. The CDR3 extends over 15 amino acids. CDR3 nucleotides: TGTGCCATCAGTCAGGCGGGGGGCAATTCCTACGAGCAGTACTTC. It specifies CAISQAGGNSYEQYF.